The rows below give T cell receptor beta chains drawn from one sample of a study of blood T cell repertoires in COVID-19. The data were produced by immunoSEQ multiplex PCR, yet TCRdb's version contains in-frame clones alone and is incomplete. Here the sample spans approximately 280,000 clones, approximately 85% being singletons. The material sequenced was peripheral blood. These receptors all come from a woman between 65 and 79 years old with acute or convalescent COVID-19. The CDR3 runs from the conserved cysteine through the conserved F or W. The D gene is left open where the match is weak.

d_call	v_call	cdr3_length	cdr3_aa
.	TRBV18	14	CASSFDILTGELFF
.	TRBV18	13	CASLGGENTEAFF
TRBD1	TRBV19	13	CASWDRVATEAFF
TRBD1	TRBV7-9	16	CASSLAGTGVGSPLHF
TRBD1	TRBV5-8	14	CASSPEDRGNSYTF
TRBD1	TRBV3-1/TRBV3-2	14	CASRRQGTNEKLFF
.	TRBV6-5	12	CASRTRNSPLHF
.	TRBV20-1	11	CSASPGGGYTF
.	TRBV13	15	CASSLGGARGNTIYF
TRBD2	TRBV9	16	CASSVGTSIDQETQYF
.	TRBV4-1	15	CASSQVLLSGYGYTF
TRBD1	TRBV7-6	15	CASSPIGQGVEGYTF
.	TRBV7-8	13	CASSFYRVDEQFF
TRBD1	TRBV5-4	13	CASSRWTGETQYF
TRBD1	TRBV11-2	18	CASSLKPGQGAPGTEAFF
TRBD1	TRBV28	16	CASPPSGQLSGTEAFF
TRBD1	TRBV5-1	16	CASSLDPRGRGTEAFF
.	TRBV7-9	13	CASSPGGQETQYF
.	TRBV7-3	15	CASSRAVGNNSPLHF
.	TRBV18	10	CARGRDEQYF
.	TRBV5-1	16	CASSLGDISYNSPLHF
.	TRBV5-8	13	CASSHRAPRKLFF
TRBD2	TRBV2	15	CASSALAGVGNEQFF
.	TRBV14	18	CASSQDGGGASRLGGYTF
.	TRBV5-1	15	CASSSESGLRAEAFF
.	TRBV5-1	16	CASSLEGGLSGNTIYF
TRBD1	TRBV18	16	CASSPSSGTGEETQYF
.	TRBV19	14	CASSIVQGNTEAFF
.	TRBV9	16	CASSLDEGRANEKLFF
.	TRBV7-8	14	CASSFGGGSDGYTF
TRBD1	TRBV2	14	CASSRDRGSYEQYF
.	TRBV2	15	CASSERERRGYEQYF
.	TRBV11-1	15	CASSPHQTGNYEQYF
.	TRBV3-1/TRBV3-2	14	CASGGPRVNEKLFF
.	TRBV21-1	17	CASSNDTVWGDGETQYF
TRBD1	TRBV5-1	15	CASSRQGMFTDTQYF
.	TRBV6-5	15	CASTPAGGGGEPQHF
TRBD1	TRBV5-4	14	CASSLPGQISPLHF
TRBD2	TRBV11-1	15	CASSLAGGKHDTQYF
.	TRBV2	14	CASSNAGYNQPQHF
TRBD1	TRBV18	14	CASSRDRVTGELFF
.	TRBV11-2	16	CASSRPPGGLSTEAFF
.	TRBV10-3	13	CAISVSGTGELFF
.	TRBV19	14	CASSTRGTAFEQYF
.	TRBV13	17	CASSSPGQSTGTGELFF
.	TRBV6-5	15	CASRGQGSTNEKLFF
TRBD1	TRBV5-1	12	CASSTGTEAQYF
TRBD1	TRBV11-2	14	CASSFGQGGSPLHF
.	TRBV12-3/TRBV12-4	13	CASSFSNQETQYF
TRBD2	TRBV2	15	CASSELAGGLNEQFF
TRBD1	TRBV4-1	15	CASSHPGTGGDTIYF